These T cell receptor beta chains were read from a single sample in a study of Ad26.COV2.S vaccination and SARS-CoV-2 variants. Sequencing was performed with immunoSEQ multiplex PCR; in TCRdb, only in-frame clones are kept and a portion is missing. Of 500,000 or so clones in the sample, nearly 90% are singletons; the top ten hold over 2%. The specimen comprised peripheral blood, sampled in a trial of Ad26.COV2.S vaccine versus placebo. These receptors were collected from a person aged 18 to 65 who received the Ad26.COV2.S COVID-19 vaccine or a placebo. Each CDR3 is given with its conserved first and last residue. Each record gives: CDR3 protein, clone size, V gene. The size field is filled for only some rows; it gives once, few, many or a size class.

CDR3aa: CSASRSGFYSNQPQHF
abundance: NA
v_gene: TRBV20-1

CDR3aa: CASTPRAGDIIRSPLHF
abundance: once
v_gene: TRBV27

CDR3aa: CASSQEIGRNTIYF
abundance: NA
v_gene: TRBV9

CDR3aa: CASSLGGLAGGRTDTQYF
abundance: NA
v_gene: TRBV5-4

CDR3aa: CASSYRDNEQFF
abundance: NA
v_gene: TRBV6-2/TRBV6-3

CDR3aa: CASSRDRDATYGYTF
abundance: NA
v_gene: TRBV5-5

CDR3aa: CASSPRQAPNTEAFF
abundance: NA
v_gene: TRBV5-6

CDR3aa: CASSRDAYSGNTIYF
abundance: NA
v_gene: TRBV5-6

CDR3aa: CASSLAGENEQFF
abundance: NA
v_gene: TRBV13

CDR3aa: CASSPMDRSYGYTF
abundance: NA
v_gene: TRBV18

CDR3aa: CASKKLAGRADTQYF
abundance: NA
v_gene: TRBV5-1

CDR3aa: CASSWGRVQPQHF
abundance: NA
v_gene: TRBV7-2

CDR3aa: CASSEFHTYYGYTF
abundance: NA
v_gene: TRBV2

CDR3aa: CASSVEMGSYEQYF
abundance: NA
v_gene: TRBV9

CDR3aa: CASSERDTGSHGYTF
abundance: NA
v_gene: TRBV4-2

CDR3aa: CASSIRNEQFF
abundance: few
v_gene: TRBV19

CDR3aa: CASSPGNAGTDTQYF
abundance: NA
v_gene: TRBV6-5

CDR3aa: CASSYSIRAGDNEQFF
abundance: NA
v_gene: TRBV6-5

CDR3aa: CASSLPEGTYTEAFF
abundance: few
v_gene: TRBV5-1

CDR3aa: CASSLTTATANTEAFF
abundance: NA
v_gene: TRBV28

CDR3aa: CASSPTTTGIETQYF
abundance: NA
v_gene: TRBV5-1

CDR3aa: CASSLEDQPQHF
abundance: NA
v_gene: TRBV12-3/TRBV12-4

CDR3aa: CASMGVRQGLNSPLHF
abundance: NA
v_gene: TRBV19

CDR3aa: CASSPMGQGDTEAFF
abundance: NA
v_gene: TRBV5-1

CDR3aa: CASGLGESNQPQHF
abundance: NA
v_gene: TRBV12-5

CDR3aa: CSAPYTGELFF
abundance: NA
v_gene: TRBV20-1

CDR3aa: CASSSLRGSGANVLTF
abundance: NA
v_gene: TRBV7-8

CDR3aa: CASSLRDVYGYTF
abundance: NA
v_gene: TRBV5-4

CDR3aa: CASNLLGVSNQPQHF
abundance: NA
v_gene: TRBV19

CDR3aa: CASSEGSSYNSPLHF
abundance: NA
v_gene: TRBV25-1

CDR3aa: CSASPTSSGGTDTQYF
abundance: NA
v_gene: TRBV20-1

CDR3aa: CASSLVGSGYEQYF
abundance: NA
v_gene: TRBV5-6

CDR3aa: CASSPGFRQPQHF
abundance: once
v_gene: TRBV18

CDR3aa: CASRTRADTQYF
abundance: NA
v_gene: TRBV12-3/TRBV12-4

CDR3aa: CASTIEGLGQGSNQPQHF
abundance: NA
v_gene: TRBV28

CDR3aa: CASSPGEPSAQHF
abundance: NA
v_gene: TRBV18

CDR3aa: CASSSQGASDTQYF
abundance: NA
v_gene: TRBV13

CDR3aa: CASSEDRGVWTEAFF
abundance: NA
v_gene: TRBV2

CDR3aa: CASSQGFGAGTGELFF
abundance: NA
v_gene: TRBV4-3

CDR3aa: CASSYLAGEKLFF
abundance: NA
v_gene: TRBV6-2/TRBV6-3

CDR3aa: CASSRLGPSGNTIYF
abundance: few
v_gene: TRBV4-3

CDR3aa: CASSLGGGLNLEKLFF
abundance: once
v_gene: TRBV5-6

CDR3aa: CASSEQGAGQPQHF
abundance: few
v_gene: TRBV2

CDR3aa: CAISAAVTSPSDAFF
abundance: once
v_gene: TRBV10-3

CDR3aa: CASSQTLSTDTQYF
abundance: NA
v_gene: TRBV4-2

CDR3aa: CASSGTRNQGYTF
abundance: once
v_gene: TRBV7-2

CDR3aa: CASSVEWAARTPGNTIYF
abundance: NA
v_gene: TRBV9

CDR3aa: CAARSQNSPLHF
abundance: NA
v_gene: TRBV28